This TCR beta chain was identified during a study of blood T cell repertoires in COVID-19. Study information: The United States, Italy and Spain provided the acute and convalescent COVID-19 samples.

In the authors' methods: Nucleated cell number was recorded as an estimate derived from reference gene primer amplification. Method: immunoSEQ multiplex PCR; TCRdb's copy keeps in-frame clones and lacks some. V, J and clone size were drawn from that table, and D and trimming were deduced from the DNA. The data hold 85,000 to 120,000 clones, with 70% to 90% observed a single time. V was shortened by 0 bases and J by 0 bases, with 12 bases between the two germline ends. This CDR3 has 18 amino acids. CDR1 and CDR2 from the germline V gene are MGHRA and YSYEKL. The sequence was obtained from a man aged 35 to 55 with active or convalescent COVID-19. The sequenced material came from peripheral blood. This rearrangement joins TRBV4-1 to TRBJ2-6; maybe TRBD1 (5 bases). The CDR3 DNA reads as TGCGCCAGCAGCCAAGATGTAGGGGTAAGCTCTGGGGCCAACGTCCTGACTTTC. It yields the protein CASSQDVGVSSGANVLTF.